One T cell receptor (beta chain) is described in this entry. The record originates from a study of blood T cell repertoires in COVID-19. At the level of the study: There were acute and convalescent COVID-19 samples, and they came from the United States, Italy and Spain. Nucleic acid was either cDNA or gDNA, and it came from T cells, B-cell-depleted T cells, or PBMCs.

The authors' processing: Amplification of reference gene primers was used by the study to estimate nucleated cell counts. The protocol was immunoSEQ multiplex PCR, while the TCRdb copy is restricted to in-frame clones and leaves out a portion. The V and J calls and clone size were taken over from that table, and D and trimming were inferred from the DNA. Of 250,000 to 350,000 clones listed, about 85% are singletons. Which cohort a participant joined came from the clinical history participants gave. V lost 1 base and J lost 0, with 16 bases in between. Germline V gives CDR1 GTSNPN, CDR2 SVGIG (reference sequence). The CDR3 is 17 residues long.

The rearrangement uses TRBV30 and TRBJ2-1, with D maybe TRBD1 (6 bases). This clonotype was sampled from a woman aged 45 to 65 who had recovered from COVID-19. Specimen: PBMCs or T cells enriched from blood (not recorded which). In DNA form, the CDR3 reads TGTGCCTGGAGTGACCCCTCCAGGGGAATCTCCTACAATGAGCAGTTCTTC. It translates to CAWSDPSRGISYNEQFF.